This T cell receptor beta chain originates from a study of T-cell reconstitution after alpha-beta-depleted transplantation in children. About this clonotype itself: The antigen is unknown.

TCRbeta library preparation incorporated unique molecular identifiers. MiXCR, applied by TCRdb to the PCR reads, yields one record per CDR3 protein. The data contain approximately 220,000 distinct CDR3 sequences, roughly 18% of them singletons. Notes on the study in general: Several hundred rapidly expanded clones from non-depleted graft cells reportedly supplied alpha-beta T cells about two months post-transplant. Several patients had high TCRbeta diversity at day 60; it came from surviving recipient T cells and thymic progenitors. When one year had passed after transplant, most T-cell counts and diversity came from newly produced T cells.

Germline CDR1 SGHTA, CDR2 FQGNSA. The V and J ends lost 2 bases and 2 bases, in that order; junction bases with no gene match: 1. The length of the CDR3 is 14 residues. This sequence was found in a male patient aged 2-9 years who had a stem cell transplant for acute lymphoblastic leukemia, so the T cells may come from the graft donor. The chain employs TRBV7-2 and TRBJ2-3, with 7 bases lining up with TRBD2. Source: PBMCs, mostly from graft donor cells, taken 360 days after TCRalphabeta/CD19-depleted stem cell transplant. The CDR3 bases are TGTGCCAGCAGCTTAAGGGACTACACAGATACGCAGTATTTT. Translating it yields CASSLRDYTDTQYF.